This entry lists 17 T cell receptor beta chains sequenced from one sample in a study of beta chain features in type 1 diabetes. The study reverse transcribed the entire isolated RNA, so it sequenced expressed TCRB transcripts. Sequencing was performed with immunoSEQ multiplex PCR; in TCRdb, only in-frame clones are kept and a portion is missing. The table lists 200,000 to 250,000 clones, around 10% of them singletons, with about 0.037% in the top ten. The sequenced sample was naive CD4+ T cells from blood. These receptors were obtained from a woman younger than 35 in good health.

This clone appeared a few times. The chain carries TRBV5-1 and TRBJ2-5, with D perhaps TRBD1 (5 bases). The CDR3 sequence is 15 residues long. V lost 1 base, J lost 2 bases, and 12 bases lay in between. CDR1 and CDR2 from the germline V gene are SGHRS and YFSETQ. In DNA form, the CDR3 reads TGCGCCAGCAGCTTGCAAGGGGTCGGGCAAGAGACCCAGTACTTC. This sequence encodes CASSLQGVGQETQYF.

This clone has a handful of counts. The rearrangement links TRBV11-2 to TRBJ1-4; D perhaps matches TRBD1 (5 bases). This CDR3 region has 18 residues. Germline CDR1 reads SGHAT; CDR2 reads FQNNGV. Between the trimmed V and J ends, which lost 9 bases and 7 bases, there was a span of 30 bases. The CDR3 protein is CASITAARAMSSSEKLFF. CDR3 coding DNA: TGTGCCAGTATAACCGCGGCCAGGGCGATGAGTTCTAGTGAAAAACTGTTTTTT.

Only a few counts were recorded for this clone. The J gene is TRBJ1-2, the V gene TRBV30; 9 nucleotides agree with TRBD1. The CDR3 is made up of 12 amino acids. Trimming took 3 bases from V and 5 from J; bases not matched to a gene: 1. Per germline, CDR1 GTSNPN and CDR2 SVGIG (reference sequence). The chain's CDR3 is CAWSGTGYGYTF. The CDR3 DNA is TGTGCCTGGAGCGGGACAGGGTATGGCTACACCTTC.

This clone was observed a handful of times. The chain carries TRBV6-4 and TRBJ2-2; 7 bases map to TRBD2. Germline assignment: CDR1 MRHNA and CDR2 SNTAGT. The CDR3 runs 14 residues. The trim removed 4 bases at V and 3 bases at J, leaving 2 bases unmatched. The CDR3 DNA reads TGTGCCAGCAGTGCTCTAGCGGACACCGGGGAGCTGTTTTTT. It yields the protein CASSALADTGELFF.

The table lists this clone with a few counts. The rearrangement joins TRBV6-5 to TRBJ2-7; 10 bases are shared with TRBD1. V gave up 5 bases and J gave up 10 bases; unmatched junction bases: 5. This CDR3 is built from 12 residues. CDR1 is MNHEY and CDR2 is SVGAGI in the germline V gene. As DNA, the CDR3 is TGTGCCAGCAGTGCTGGACAGGGGGACCAGTACTTC. Its translation: CASSAGQGDQYF.

The chain is built from TRBV7-9 and TRBJ2-3, with 8 bases matching TRBD1. The CDR3 contains 16 residues. V shed 1 base and J 3 bases; nucleotides not matched to a gene: 6. Germline CDR1 is SEHNR and CDR2 is FQNEAQ (reference sequence). The CDR3 loop is CASSLGGQGRTDTQYF. In DNA, the CDR3 is TGTGCCAGCAGCTTAGGAGGACAGGGTAGGACAGATACGCAGTATTTT.

In its sample, this clone was seen a few times. This chain joins TRBV6-1 and TRBJ1-5, with TRBD1 identical over 9 bases. This CDR3 is built from 15 residues. CDR1 and CDR2 from the germline V gene are MNHNS and SASEGT. J lost 5 bases, V lost 7 bases, and 9 bases had no gene match. The CDR3 DNA reads as TGTGCCAGCAAAGAAGACAGGGGGATTTATCAGCCCCAGCATTTT. Translating it yields CASKEDRGIYQPQHF.

Many counts were recorded for this clone. V gene TRBV4-1 combines with J gene TRBJ2-1; D is unresolved. The CDR3 spans 12 residues. The germline V gene encodes CDR1 MGHRA and CDR2 YSYEKL. Trimming shortened V by 0 bases and J by 9 bases, and 6 bases separated the two germline ends. The CDR3 coding sequence is TGCGCCAGCAGCCAAGATTTCAGTGAGCAGTTCTTC. Translated: CASSQDFSEQFF.

The chain recombines TRBV4-3 with TRBJ2-3, with 10 bases fitting TRBD2. The CDR3 runs to 14 residues. V lost 4 bases and J lost 9; bases outside the gene matches: 7. The germline gives CDR1 LGHNA, CDR2 YSLEER. The CDR3 here is CASSLLGLADTQYF. As DNA, the CDR3 is TGCGCCAGCAGCCTACTCGGACTAGCGGACACGCAGTATTTT.

This clone has only a few counts. The chain employs TRBV9 and TRBJ1-1; perhaps TRBD1 as D (5 bases). There are 15 residues in the CDR3. CDR1 SGDLS and CDR2 YYNGEE come from the germline V gene. V was clipped by 0 bases and J by 10 bases, with 19 bases between them. CDR3 region: CASSVDVQGGLGAFF. DNA for the CDR3: TGTGCCAGCAGCGTAGATGTGCAGGGCGGTTTGGGAGCTTTCTTT.

The chain carries TRBV30 and TRBJ1-2, with 7 bases aligning to TRBD1. V trimming: 2 bases; J trimming: 8 bases; junction bases outside the gene matches: 8. Germline CDR1 is GTSNPN and CDR2 is SVGIG (reference sequence). The CDR3 is made up of 13 amino acids. The CDR3 DNA is TGTGCCTGGAGTCACGACAGGGTAGGGGGCTACACCTTC. Translated: CAWSHDRVGGYTF.

This clone showed up just a few times. The rearrangement joins TRBV29-1 to TRBJ2-7; no clear D. This CDR3 has 11 amino acids. CDR1 and CDR2 (germline): SQVTM, ANQGSEA. The ends were cut back, 3 bases at V and 1 base at J, with 4 bases in the middle. The CDR3 sequence: CSVDVSYEQYF. Written as DNA, the CDR3 is TGCAGCGTTGACGTATCCTACGAGCAGTACTTC.

This chain uses TRBV5-1 with TRBJ2-3, with 8 bases that match TRBD1. The CDR3 runs to 16 residues. Germline CDR1 is SGHRS and CDR2 is YFSETQ. The trim removed 0 bases at V and 4 bases at J, leaving 7 bases unmatched. The CDR3 sequence: CASSLVGQGFSDTQYF. CDR3 nucleotide sequence: TGCGCCAGCAGCTTGGTCGGACAGGGCTTTTCAGATACGCAGTATTTT.

The V call is TRBV7-8, the J call TRBJ2-4, with 8 bases identical to TRBD2. V trimming: 7 bases; J trimming: 8 bases; junction bases outside the gene matches: 4. CDR3 length: 12 residues. Germline loops: CDR1 SGHVS, CDR2 FQNEAQ. The CDR3 protein is CASTSRGDIQYF. Here the CDR3 DNA reads TGTGCCAGCACATCGCGGGGGGACATTCAGTACTTC.

The rearrangement joins TRBV30 to TRBJ1-2, with 7 bases that match TRBD1. The CDR3 has 12 residues. Losses at the gene ends were 0 bases for V and 10 bases for J; bases not matched to a gene: 5. Looked up from germline, CDR1 is GTSNPN and CDR2 is SVGIG (reference sequence). CDR3 residues: CAWSVSTGVYTF. The DNA for the CDR3 is TGTGCCTGGAGTGTAAGCACAGGGGTCTACACCTTC.

V usage is TRBV5-1 and J usage is TRBJ1-5; weak D call: TRBD1 (5 bases). Germline assignment: CDR1 SGHRS and CDR2 YFSETQ. The V end was cut by 4 bases, the J end by 3 bases, with 14 bases between. This CDR3 region has 15 residues. The CDR3 nucleotides read TGCGCCAGCAGCCCGGTCGCAGGGCCCAATCAGCCCCAGCATTTT. Amino acids: CASSPVAGPNQPQHF.

This clone has only a few counts. The chain employs TRBV30 and TRBJ2-3, with D possibly matching TRBD2 (6 bases). Germline V gene lookup returns CDR1 GTSNPN and CDR2 SVGIG (reference sequence). V was clipped by 3 bases and J by 1 base, with 11 bases between them. CDR3 length: 14 residues. The CDR3 sequence: CAWRDPGGTDTQYF. The CDR3 nucleotides read TGTGCCTGGAGGGACCCGGGAGGCACAGATACGCAGTATTTT.